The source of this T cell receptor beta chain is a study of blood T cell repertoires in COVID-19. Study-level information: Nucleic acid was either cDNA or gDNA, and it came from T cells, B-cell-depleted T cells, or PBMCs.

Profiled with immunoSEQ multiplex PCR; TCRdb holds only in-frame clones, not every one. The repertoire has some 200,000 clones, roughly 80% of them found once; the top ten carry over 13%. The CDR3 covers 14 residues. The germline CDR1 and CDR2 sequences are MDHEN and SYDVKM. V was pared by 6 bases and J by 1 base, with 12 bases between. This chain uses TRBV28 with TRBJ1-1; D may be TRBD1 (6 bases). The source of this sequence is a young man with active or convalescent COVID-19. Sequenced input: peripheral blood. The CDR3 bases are TGTGCCAGCAGACATATACAGGGGAACACTGAAGCTTTCTTT. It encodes CASRHIQGNTEAFF. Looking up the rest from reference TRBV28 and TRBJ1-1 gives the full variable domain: DVKVTQSSRYLVKRTGEKVFLECVQDMDHENMFWYRQDPGLGLRLIYFSYDVKMKEKGDIPEGYSVSREKKERFSLILESASTNQTSMYLCASRHIQGNTEAFFGQGTRLTVV.